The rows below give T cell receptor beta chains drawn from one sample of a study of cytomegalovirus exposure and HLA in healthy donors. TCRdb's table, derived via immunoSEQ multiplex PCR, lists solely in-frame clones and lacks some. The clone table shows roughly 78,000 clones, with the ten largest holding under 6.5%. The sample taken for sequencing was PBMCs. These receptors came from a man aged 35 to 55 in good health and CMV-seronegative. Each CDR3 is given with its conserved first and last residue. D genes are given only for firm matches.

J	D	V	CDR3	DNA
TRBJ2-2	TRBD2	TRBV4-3	CASSQDKASGGANTGELFF	TGCGCCAGCAGCCAAGATAAGGCTAGCGGGGGGGCGAACACCGGGGAGCTGTTTTTT
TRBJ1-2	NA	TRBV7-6	CASSPNGGANYGYTF	TGTGCCAGCAGCCCAAACGGCGGAGCTAACTATGGCTACACCTTC
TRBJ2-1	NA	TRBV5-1	CASSLVVSGTNYNEQFF	TGCGCCAGCAGCTTGGTAGTTTCCGGGACAAACTACAATGAGCAGTTCTTC
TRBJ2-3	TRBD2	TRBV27	CASSLLAGGPGDTQYF	TGTGCCAGCAGTTTACTAGCGGGGGGGCCGGGTGATACGCAGTATTTT
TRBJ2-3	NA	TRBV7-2	CASSLGQTRTDTQYF	TGTGCCAGCAGCTTAGGACAGACGCGCACAGATACGCAGTATTTT
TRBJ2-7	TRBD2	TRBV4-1	CASSQDPGTRGEQYF	TGCGCCAGCAGCCAAGACCCGGGGACTAGGGGCGAGCAGTACTTC
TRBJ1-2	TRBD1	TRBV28	CASTRTGPYGYTF	TGTGCCAGCACCCGGACAGGGCCCTATGGCTACACCTTC
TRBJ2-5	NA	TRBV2	CASSDRLTAQETQYF	TGTGCCAGCAGTGATCGCTTGACAGCACAAGAGACCCAGTACTTC
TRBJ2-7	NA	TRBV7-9	CASSRLGYEQYF	TGTGCCAGCAGCCGGTTGGGCTACGAGCAGTACTTC
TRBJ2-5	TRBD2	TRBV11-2	CASSLDYGGGARGETQYF	TGTGCCAGCAGCTTAGATTACGGCGGGGGAGCACGGGGAGAGACCCAGTACTTC
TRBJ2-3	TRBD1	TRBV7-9	CASSSLGQGRYTDTQYF	TGTGCCAGCAGCTCTCTAGGACAGGGGCGTTACACAGATACGCAGTATTTT
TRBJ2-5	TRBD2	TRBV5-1	CASSLAPPSGGAQETQYF	TGCGCCAGCAGCTTGGCCCCCCCTAGCGGGGGGGCCCAAGAGACCCAGTACTTC
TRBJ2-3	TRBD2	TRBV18	CASSPPAAGGRDTQYF	TGTGCCAGCTCACCACCCGCAGCGGGGGGCCGGGATACGCAGTATTTT
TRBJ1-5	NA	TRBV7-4	CASIGPQGSNQPQHF	TGTGCCAGCATCGGACCCCAGGGTAGCAATCAGCCCCAGCATTTT
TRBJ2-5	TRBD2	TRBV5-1	CASFVGGGQETQYF	TGCGCCAGCTTCGTTGGCGGGGGCCAAGAGACCCAGTACTTC
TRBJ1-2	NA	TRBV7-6	CASSPTVSYGYTF	TGTGCCAGCAGCCCGACAGTCTCCTATGGCTACACCTTC
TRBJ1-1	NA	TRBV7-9	CASSLRTGESEAFF	TGTGCCAGCAGCTTACGAACAGGTGAGAGCGAAGCTTTCTTT
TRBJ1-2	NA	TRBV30	CAWSKDTTYGYTF	TGTGCCTGGAGCAAAGACACCACCTATGGCTACACCTTC
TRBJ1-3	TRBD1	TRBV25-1	CASRETGDLFGNTIYF	TGTGCCAGCAGAGAGACAGGGGATTTGTTCGGAAACACCATATATTTT
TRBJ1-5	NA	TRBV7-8	CASSPGLSNQPQHF	TGTGCCAGCAGCCCTGGACTGAGCAATCAGCCCCAGCATTTT
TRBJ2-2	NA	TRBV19	CASSISRELFF	TGTGCCAGTAGTATCTCCCGGGAGCTGTTTTTT
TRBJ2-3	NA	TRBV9	CASSAIDTQYF	TGTGCCAGCAGCGCTATAGATACGCAGTATTTT
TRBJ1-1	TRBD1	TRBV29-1	CSAADRTNTEAFF	TGCAGCGCCGCGGACAGGACGAACACTGAAGCTTTCTTT
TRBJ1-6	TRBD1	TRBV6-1	CASSEAGQGNSPLHF	TGTGCCAGCAGTGAAGCCGGACAGGGTAATTCACCCCTCCACTTT
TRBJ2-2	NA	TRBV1	CTSSQDPRSGELFF	TGCACCAGCAGCCAAGACCCGCGCTCCGGGGAGCTGTTTTTT
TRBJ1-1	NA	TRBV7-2	CASSLLVGVAGTEAFF	TGTGCCAGCAGCTTATTAGTCGGGGTGGCGGGCACTGAAGCTTTCTTT
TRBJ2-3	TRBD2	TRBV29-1	CSASGGAGDTQYF	TGCAGCGCTAGCGGGGGGGCAGGGGATACGCAGTATTTT
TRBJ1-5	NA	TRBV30	CAWSPADSGGIGNQPQHF	TGTGCCTGGAGTCCCGCGGACTCGGGGGGAATTGGCAATCAGCCCCAGCATTTT
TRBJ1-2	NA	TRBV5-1	CASSEGTHYGYTF	TGCGCCAGCAGCGAGGGGACTCACTATGGCTACACCTTC
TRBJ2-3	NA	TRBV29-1	CSHHGGTDTQYF	TGCAGCCATCACGGGGGCACAGATACGCAGTATTTT
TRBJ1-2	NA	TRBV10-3	CAISESALGQGDYGYTF	TGTGCCATCAGTGAGTCGGCGCTGGGGCAGGGTGACTATGGCTACACCTTC
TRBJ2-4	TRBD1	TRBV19	CAIGQGNGNIQYF	TGTGCCATAGGACAGGGGAACGGAAACATTCAGTACTTC
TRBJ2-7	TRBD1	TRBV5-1	CASSTGQASYEQYF	TGCGCCAGCAGCACAGGACAGGCCTCCTACGAGCAGTACTTC
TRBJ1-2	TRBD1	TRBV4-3	CASSQGTGRSYGYTF	TGCGCCAGCAGCCAAGGGACAGGGCGGTCCTATGGCTACACCTTC
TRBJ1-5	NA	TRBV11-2	CASSLDQGLPQHF	TGTGCCAGCAGCTTAGATCAGGGGCTCCCCCAGCATTTT
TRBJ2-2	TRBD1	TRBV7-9	CASHPGQKNTGELFF	TGTGCCAGCCATCCGGGACAGAAAAACACCGGGGAGCTGTTTTTT
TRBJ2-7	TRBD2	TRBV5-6	CASSLLAGGYEQYF	TGTGCCAGCAGCCTACTAGCGGGGGGCTACGAGCAGTACTTC
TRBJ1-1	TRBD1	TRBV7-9	CASSRQGLSTEAFF	TGTGCCAGCAGCCGACAGGGTCTGAGCACTGAAGCTTTCTTT
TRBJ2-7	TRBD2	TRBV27	CASMRQRGGPYEQYF	TGTGCCAGCATGAGACAGCGGGGAGGGCCGTACGAGCAGTACTTC